These T cell receptor beta chains were read from a single sample in a study of neoadjuvant anti-PD-1 for oral cavity cancer. This table comes from immunoSEQ multiplex PCR, and its TCRdb copy is limited to in-frame clones, with some not included. The sample lists 14,000 or so clones; approximately 70% were seen once. Material: PBMCs, obtained after nivolumab (anti-PD-1) treatment. The receptors were gathered from a person aged 35-79 years with oral cavity squamous cell carcinoma. CDR3s include the opening cysteine and the closing phenylalanine or tryptophan. Each record gives: V gene, D gene, J gene, clone size, CDR3 DNA, CDR3 protein. The D gene is left open where the match is weak. Size tells how often a clone was seen (once, few, many) or the class of an expanded clone, and some rows leave it out.

v_call: TRBV18
d_call: TRBD1
j_call: TRBJ1-2
clone_size: .
cdr3_nt: TGTGCCAGCTCACCTCAACGTACAGGGGATAACTATGGCTACACCTTC
cdr3_aa: CASSPQRTGDNYGYTF

v_call: TRBV6-5
d_call: .
j_call: TRBJ2-6
clone_size: .
cdr3_nt: TGTGCCAGCAGTTCCCACAGGGCTGGGGCCAACGTCCTGACTTTC
cdr3_aa: CASSSHRAGANVLTF

v_call: TRBV7-2
d_call: .
j_call: TRBJ2-5
clone_size: .
cdr3_nt: TGTGCCAGCAGCTTAGTTGTGGGGACCCAAGAGACCCAGTACTTC
cdr3_aa: CASSLVVGTQETQYF

v_call: TRBV5-1
d_call: TRBD1
j_call: TRBJ1-3
clone_size: .
cdr3_nt: TGCGCCAGCAGCTTGGATACAGGGGGTGGAAACACCATATATTTT
cdr3_aa: CASSLDTGGGNTIYF

v_call: TRBV10-3
d_call: TRBD1
j_call: TRBJ2-1
clone_size: .
cdr3_nt: TGTGCCATCAGGTCCCTCGGGACAGGGAGGGATGAGCAGTTCTTC
cdr3_aa: CAIRSLGTGRDEQFF

v_call: TRBV19
d_call: .
j_call: TRBJ1-5
clone_size: .
cdr3_nt: TGTGCCAGTAGTATAGATTCCCGACAGTCCGCTCAGCCCCAGCATTTT
cdr3_aa: CASSIDSRQSAQPQHF

v_call: TRBV5-1
d_call: TRBD1
j_call: TRBJ1-2
clone_size: few
cdr3_nt: TGCGCCAGCAGCCAGGGGACAGCCTATGGCTACACCTTC
cdr3_aa: CASSQGTAYGYTF

v_call: TRBV7-9
d_call: .
j_call: TRBJ2-7
clone_size: .
cdr3_nt: TGTGCCAGCAGTCACGATGAGAGATCCGAGCAGTACTTC
cdr3_aa: CASSHDERSEQYF

v_call: TRBV30
d_call: .
j_call: TRBJ1-5
clone_size: .
cdr3_nt: TGTGCCTGGAGTGTATTTGGGCAGACTTATAGCAATCAGCCCCAGCATTTT
cdr3_aa: CAWSVFGQTYSNQPQHF

v_call: TRBV18
d_call: TRBD2
j_call: TRBJ2-1
clone_size: .
cdr3_nt: TGTGCCAGCTCACCCCGACTAGCGGGAGGTGGGAATGAGCAGTTCTTC
cdr3_aa: CASSPRLAGGGNEQFF

v_call: TRBV28
d_call: .
j_call: TRBJ1-2
clone_size: .
cdr3_nt: TGTGCCAGCAGGGTGACGGGCAATCAGTTCTATGGCTACACCTTC
cdr3_aa: CASRVTGNQFYGYTF

v_call: TRBV12-5
d_call: .
j_call: TRBJ1-4
clone_size: .
cdr3_nt: TGTGCTAGTGGTTTGGCCCACCCTAGTGTCCGGCCGGAAAAACTGTTTTTT
cdr3_aa: CASGLAHPSVRPEKLFF

v_call: TRBV5-1
d_call: .
j_call: TRBJ2-1
clone_size: .
cdr3_nt: TGCGCCAGCAACGGGGGAGACCTCTCCTACAATGAGCAGTTCTTC
cdr3_aa: CASNGGDLSYNEQFF

v_call: TRBV5-1
d_call: TRBD2
j_call: TRBJ2-7
clone_size: few
cdr3_nt: TGCGCCAGCAGCTTGGTAGGGGCGACTAGCAGTTACTACGAGCAGTACTTC
cdr3_aa: CASSLVGATSSYYEQYF

v_call: TRBV9
d_call: TRBD2
j_call: TRBJ2-5
clone_size: once
cdr3_nt: TGTGCCAGCAGCGTAGTCCCGGGAGGGCCAGAGACCCAGTACTTC
cdr3_aa: CASSVVPGGPETQYF

v_call: TRBV21-1
d_call: .
j_call: TRBJ2-7
clone_size: once
cdr3_nt: TGTGCCAGCAGCAAAGCGCTTGGAGGACCAGCCCCAGAGCAGTACTTC
cdr3_aa: CASSKALGGPAPEQYF

v_call: TRBV30
d_call: TRBD1
j_call: TRBJ2-2
clone_size: .
cdr3_nt: TGTGCCTGGAACACAGGGGGCGCGGAGAGCGCCGGGGAGCTGTTTTTT
cdr3_aa: CAWNTGGAESAGELFF

v_call: TRBV7-8
d_call: .
j_call: TRBJ2-7
clone_size: .
cdr3_nt: TGTGCCAGCGGTACCTACGAGCAGTACTTC
cdr3_aa: CASGTYEQYF

v_call: TRBV2
d_call: TRBD1
j_call: TRBJ1-2
clone_size: .
cdr3_nt: TGTGCCAGCAGTGAACAGGGGGCGCGAGGCTACACCTTC
cdr3_aa: CASSEQGARGYTF

v_call: TRBV29-1
d_call: .
j_call: TRBJ1-1
clone_size: .
cdr3_nt: TGCAGCGTTGTGGCAGTTGAAGCTTTCTTT
cdr3_aa: CSVVAVEAFF

v_call: TRBV5-8
d_call: .
j_call: TRBJ1-2
clone_size: .
cdr3_nt: TGTGCCAGCAGCTACGGTGGCTACACCTTC
cdr3_aa: CASSYGGYTF

v_call: TRBV2
d_call: TRBD2
j_call: TRBJ2-2
clone_size: .
cdr3_nt: TGTGCCAGCACCGGGACTAGAGGGGACACCGGGGAGCTGTTTTTT
cdr3_aa: CASTGTRGDTGELFF

v_call: TRBV30
d_call: TRBD2
j_call: TRBJ2-3
clone_size: .
cdr3_nt: TGTGCCTGGAGTGTATTCACGACAGGAGGAGCGGGAGTACAAACAGATACGCAGTATTTT
cdr3_aa: CAWSVFTTGGAGVQTDTQYF

v_call: TRBV9
d_call: TRBD1
j_call: TRBJ2-3
clone_size: .
cdr3_nt: TGTGCCAGCAGCGCATCTACTGTGGACAGGGTTACAGATACGCAGTATTTT
cdr3_aa: CASSASTVDRVTDTQYF

v_call: TRBV20-1
d_call: .
j_call: TRBJ2-7
clone_size: .
cdr3_nt: TGCAGTGCTGGCGAGGTAGCCGAGCAGTACTTC
cdr3_aa: CSAGEVAEQYF

v_call: TRBV4-1
d_call: .
j_call: TRBJ1-4
clone_size: .
cdr3_nt: TGCGCCAGCAGCCTAGAAGGGGCCCTTGGAGAAAAACTGTTTTTT
cdr3_aa: CASSLEGALGEKLFF

v_call: TRBV2
d_call: .
j_call: TRBJ1-2
clone_size: .
cdr3_nt: TGTGCCAGCAGTGAAAGGGGCCCTAACTATGGCTACACCTTC
cdr3_aa: CASSERGPNYGYTF

v_call: TRBV14
d_call: .
j_call: TRBJ2-1
clone_size: .
cdr3_nt: TGTGCCAGCAGCCAAGATGGACGGCTACCGAGCTCCTACAATGAGCAGTTCTTC
cdr3_aa: CASSQDGRLPSSYNEQFF

v_call: TRBV5-1
d_call: TRBD1
j_call: TRBJ1-1
clone_size: .
cdr3_nt: TGCGCCAGCAGCTGGGGACAGGGGGCGCTGACCAGCTCTGAAGCTTTCTTT
cdr3_aa: CASSWGQGALTSSEAFF

v_call: TRBV5-1
d_call: TRBD2
j_call: TRBJ2-3
clone_size: .
cdr3_nt: TGCGCCAGCAGCACACGATCCGGGACTAGCGGGATAATGGCAGATACGCAGTATTTT
cdr3_aa: CASSTRSGTSGIMADTQYF

v_call: TRBV25-1
d_call: .
j_call: TRBJ2-1
clone_size: .
cdr3_nt: TGTGCCAGCAGTGAAGGGCACGCGAGTGAGCAGTTCTTC
cdr3_aa: CASSEGHASEQFF

v_call: TRBV30
d_call: .
j_call: TRBJ1-5
clone_size: .
cdr3_nt: TGTGCCTGGGCAAACAGTGCAAATCAGCCCCAGCATTTT
cdr3_aa: CAWANSANQPQHF

v_call: TRBV6-1
d_call: .
j_call: TRBJ2-7
clone_size: .
cdr3_nt: TGTGCCAGTAAACCGGGCCCGGCCTCCTACGAGCAGTACTTC
cdr3_aa: CASKPGPASYEQYF

v_call: TRBV19
d_call: TRBD2
j_call: TRBJ2-2
clone_size: .
cdr3_nt: TGTGCCAGTAGTATCCTAGCGGCAACCGGGGAGCTGTTTTTT
cdr3_aa: CASSILAATGELFF

v_call: TRBV7-3
d_call: .
j_call: TRBJ1-1
clone_size: .
cdr3_nt: TGTGCCAGCAGCTACCGTTTGAACACTGAAGCTTTCTTT
cdr3_aa: CASSYRLNTEAFF

v_call: TRBV5-4
d_call: .
j_call: TRBJ2-3
clone_size: .
cdr3_nt: TGTGCCAGCAGCTTCCGGACAGTTAGCACAGATACGCAGTATTTT
cdr3_aa: CASSFRTVSTDTQYF

v_call: TRBV5-1
d_call: TRBD1
j_call: TRBJ2-7
clone_size: few
cdr3_nt: TGCGCCAGCAGCTGGACAGGGACCTACGAGCAGTACTTC
cdr3_aa: CASSWTGTYEQYF

v_call: TRBV6-1
d_call: TRBD2
j_call: TRBJ2-1
clone_size: .
cdr3_nt: TGTGCCAGCACCCTAAGACTAGCGGGGGACAATGAGCAGTTCTTC
cdr3_aa: CASTLRLAGDNEQFF

v_call: TRBV6-6
d_call: .
j_call: TRBJ1-2
clone_size: .
cdr3_nt: TGTGCCAGCAGTTCCCCCACAGGGATGGCCTATGGCTACACCTTC
cdr3_aa: CASSSPTGMAYGYTF

v_call: TRBV30
d_call: .
j_call: TRBJ1-3
clone_size: .
cdr3_nt: TGTGCCTGGAGGACTGCTGGCTCTGGAAACACCATATATTTT
cdr3_aa: CAWRTAGSGNTIYF

v_call: TRBV10-3
d_call: .
j_call: TRBJ1-5
clone_size: .
cdr3_nt: TGTGCCATCAGTGAGTCTGCCAGCCTAAACAATCAGCCCCAGCATTTT
cdr3_aa: CAISESASLNNQPQHF

v_call: TRBV30
d_call: .
j_call: TRBJ1-1
clone_size: few
cdr3_nt: TGTGCCTGGAGTGAACAGGGAAGAGGGACTGAAGCTTTCTTT
cdr3_aa: CAWSEQGRGTEAFF

v_call: TRBV2
d_call: TRBD2
j_call: TRBJ2-6
clone_size: .
cdr3_nt: TGTGCCAGCAGGGCAATAGCGGGAGGTCCCTCTGGGGCCAACGTCCTGACTTTC
cdr3_aa: CASRAIAGGPSGANVLTF